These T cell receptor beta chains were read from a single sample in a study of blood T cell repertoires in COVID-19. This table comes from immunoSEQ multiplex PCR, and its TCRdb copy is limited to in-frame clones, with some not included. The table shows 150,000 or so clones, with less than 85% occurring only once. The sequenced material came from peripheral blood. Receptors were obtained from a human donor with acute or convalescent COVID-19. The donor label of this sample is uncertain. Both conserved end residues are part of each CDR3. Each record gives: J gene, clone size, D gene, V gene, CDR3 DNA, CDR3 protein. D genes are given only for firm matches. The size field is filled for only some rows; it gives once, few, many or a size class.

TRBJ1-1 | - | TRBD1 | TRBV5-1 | TGCGCCAGCAGCTCGGTGACAGGGGCGGGCACTGAAGCTTTCTTT | CASSSVTGAGTEAFF
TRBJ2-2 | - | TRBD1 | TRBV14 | TGTGCCAGCAGTGGACAGGGCCTGCGGACCGGGGAGCTGTTTTTT | CASSGQGLRTGELFF
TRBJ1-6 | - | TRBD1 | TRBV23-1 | TGCGCCAGCAGTCAATTAGCCCAGGGGGATTCACCCCTCCACTTT | CASSQLAQGDSPLHF
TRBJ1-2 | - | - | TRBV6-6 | TGTGCCAGCAGTTCCTCCCGCTATGGCTACACCTTC | CASSSSRYGYTF
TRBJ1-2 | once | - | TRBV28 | TGTGCCAGCACGGACAAACTCTATGGCTACACCTTC | CASTDKLYGYTF
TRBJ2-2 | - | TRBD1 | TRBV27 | TGTGCCAGCAGCTTCAGGGGGTTGGACACCGGGGAGCTGTTTTTT | CASSFRGLDTGELFF
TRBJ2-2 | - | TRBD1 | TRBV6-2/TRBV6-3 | TGTGCCAGCAGTTATAGGACAGGGGGCTTTGAGGAGCTGTTTTTT | CASSYRTGGFEELFF
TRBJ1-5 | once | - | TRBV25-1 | TGTGCCAGCAGTAGGTGGGGAGACTCTAGCAATCAGCCCCAGCATTTT | CASSRWGDSSNQPQHF
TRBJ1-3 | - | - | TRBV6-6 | TGTGCCAGCAGCCTACTTGCATCTGGAAACACCATATATTTT | CASSLLASGNTIYF
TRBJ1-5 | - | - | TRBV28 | TGTGCCAGCAGCGTCAGGCTATTGGGGGCGAGCAATCAGCCCCAGCATTTT | CASSVRLLGASNQPQHF
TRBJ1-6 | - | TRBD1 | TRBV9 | TGTGCCAGCAGCGTAGCCGGGACAGGGAGTTCACCCCTCCACTTT | CASSVAGTGSSPLHF
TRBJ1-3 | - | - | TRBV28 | TGTGCCAGCAGTCCAGGGTTGTTTTCTGGAAACACCATATATTTT | CASSPGLFSGNTIYF
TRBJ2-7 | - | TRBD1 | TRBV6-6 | TGTGCCAGCAGTTACCTCGACAGGGGCGCCTACGAGCAGTACTTC | CASSYLDRGAYEQYF
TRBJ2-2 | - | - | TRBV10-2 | TGCGCCAGCAGTCGGGTAGCCTACACCGGGGAGCTGTTTTTT | CASSRVAYTGELFF
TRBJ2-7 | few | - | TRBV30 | TGTGCCTGGAGTGTGTCCAGGTACGAGCAGTACTTC | CAWSVSRYEQYF
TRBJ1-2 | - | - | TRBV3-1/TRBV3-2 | TGTGCCAGCAGTCTCGTAGGGGAGGGGGGAAAGGGCTACACCTTC | CASSLVGEGGKGYTF
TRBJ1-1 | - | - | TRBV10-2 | TGCGCCAGCAGAGATCAGGGAATGAACACTGAAGCTTTCTTT | CASRDQGMNTEAFF
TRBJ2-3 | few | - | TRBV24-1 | TGTGCCACCAGTGCACAGGGTGCAGATACGCAGTATTTT | CATSAQGADTQYF
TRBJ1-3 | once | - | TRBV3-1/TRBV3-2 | TGTGCCAGCAGCCAAAGGGGGACTGGAAACACCATATATTTT | CASSQRGTGNTIYF
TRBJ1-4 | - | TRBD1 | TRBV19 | TGTGCCAGTAGTATGGGGACAGGCCTCCTTGAAAAACTGTTTTTT | CASSMGTGLLEKLFF
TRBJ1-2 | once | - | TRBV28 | TGTGCCAGCAGCCTACAGGGTCCCTCCTATGGCTACACCTTC | CASSLQGPSYGYTF
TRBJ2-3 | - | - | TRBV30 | TGTGCCTGGAGTCTCACAGATACGCAGTATTTT | CAWSLTDTQYF
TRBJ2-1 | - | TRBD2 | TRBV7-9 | TGTGCCAGCAGCCTAGATTCCAGCGGGGGGGCTTCCTACAATGAGCAGTTCTTC | CASSLDSSGGASYNEQFF
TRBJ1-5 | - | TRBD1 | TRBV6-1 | TGTGCCAGCAGTGAAGCCCTTCGAGGACAGGCCTATTATAGCAATCAGCCCCAGCATTTT | CASSEALRGQAYYSNQPQHF
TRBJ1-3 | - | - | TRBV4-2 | TGTGCCAGCAGCCAACCGACAGGCTCTGGAAACACCATATATTTT | CASSQPTGSGNTIYF
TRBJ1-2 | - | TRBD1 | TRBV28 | TGTGCCAGCAGTTATCAGGGGGCGGCCTATGGCTACACCTTC | CASSYQGAAYGYTF
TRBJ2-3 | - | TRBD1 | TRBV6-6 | TGTGCCAGCAGTTACGACAGGGGACGCACAGATACGCAGTATTTT | CASSYDRGRTDTQYF
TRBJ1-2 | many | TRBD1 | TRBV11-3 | TGTGCCAGCAGCACCACGACAGGGGCCAACGGCTACACCTTC | CASSTTTGANGYTF
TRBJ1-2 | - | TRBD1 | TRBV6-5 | TGTGCCAGCAACGGAGGGGGCGCAAGCTATGGCTACACCTTC | CASNGGGASYGYTF
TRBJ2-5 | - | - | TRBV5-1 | TGCGCCAGCAGCTTAGGCGGGGAAGAGACCCAGTACTTC | CASSLGGEETQYF
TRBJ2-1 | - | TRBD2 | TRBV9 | TGTGCCAGCAGCGTATTTAGCGGGGGGCGCGATGAGCAGTTCTTC | CASSVFSGGRDEQFF
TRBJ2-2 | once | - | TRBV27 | TGTGCCAGCAGTTTTTCTCGAGTTTTGAACACCGGGGAGCTGTTTTTT | CASSFSRVLNTGELFF